These 18 T cell receptor beta chains originate from one sample sequenced in a study of cytomegalovirus exposure and HLA in healthy donors. The table came from immunoSEQ multiplex PCR; TCRdb's copy has only in-frame clones and leaves some out. The sample yields 100,000 to 150,000 clones, roughly nine tenths seen once. Sequencing was done on a sample of PBMCs. The receptors were sampled from a man between 18 and 29 years old in good health and CMV-seropositive.

This sequence joins TRBV27 and TRBJ1-5; D gene unclear. V was trimmed by 0 bases and J by 4 bases, leaving 7 bases between them. From germline, CDR1 is MNHEY and CDR2 SMNVEV (reference sequence). The CDR3 has 14 residues. The CDR3 loop reads CASSLSSENQPQHF. Here the CDR3 DNA reads TGTGCCAGCAGTTTATCCAGCGAGAATCAGCCCCAGCATTTT.

The chain couples TRBV5-1 to TRBJ1-2, with D possibly matching TRBD1 (6 bases). Germline V gene sequence: CDR1 SGHRS, CDR2 YFSETQ. V was trimmed by 6 bases and J by 6 bases, leaving 21 bases between them. CDR3 length: 15 residues. The CDR3 DNA reads as TGCGCCAGCACGGGGGGGCAGGGCCCCCTCGATGGCTACACCTTC. Encoded protein: CASTGGQGPLDGYTF.

The rearrangement joins TRBV11-3 to TRBJ2-2, with 7 bases that match TRBD1. The CDR3 is 14 residues long. Germline CDR1 reads SGHNT; CDR2 reads YENEEA. V trimming: 6 bases; J trimming: 7 bases; junction bases outside the gene matches: 8. The CDR3 sequence is CASSKDRDGGELFF. Written as DNA, the CDR3 is TGTGCCAGCAGTAAAGACAGGGACGGCGGGGAGCTGTTTTTT.

V gene TRBV10-1 combines with J gene TRBJ2-1, with TRBD1 as a possible D gene (6 bases). CDR1 is WNHNN, CDR2 SYGVQD, per germline (reference sequence). This CDR3 spans 16 amino acids. V gave up 6 bases and J gave up 4 bases, with 19 bases separating them. CDR3 DNA sequence: TGCGCCAGCAGCGTAATACCGGGACAAAGATACAATGAGCAGTTCTTC. Residues: CASSVIPGQRYNEQFF.

The chain uses TRBV4-1 and TRBJ1-4; 7 bases line up with TRBD1. Germline V gene data show CDR1 as MGHRA and CDR2 as YSYEKL. The CDR3 loop spans 21 amino acids. The J segment lost 0 bases and the V segment lost 5 bases, leaving 21 bases of the junction unmatched. CDR3 sequence: CASSYGLYIYGDRATNEKLFF. Written as DNA, the CDR3 is TGCGCCAGCAGCTACGGCCTCTATATATATGGGGACAGAGCAACTAATGAAAAACTGTTTTTT.

The V gene is TRBV28, the J gene TRBJ2-1; 7 bases are shared with TRBD1. The CDR3 loop spans 14 amino acids. Looked up from germline, CDR1 is MDHEN and CDR2 is SYDVKM. V was clipped by 5 bases and J by 5 bases; unmatched bases: 6. The chain's CDR3 is CASSAWTGDNEQFF. The CDR3 nucleotides read TGTGCCAGCAGTGCGTGGACAGGCGACAATGAGCAGTTCTTC.

The J gene is TRBJ2-4, the V gene TRBV27, with D maybe TRBD2 (5 bases). CDR1 is MNHEY, CDR2 SMNVEV, per germline (reference sequence). The CDR3 has 14 amino acids. The V gene lost 5 bases and the J gene lost 7 bases, with 15 bases spanning the gap. For the CDR3, the DNA is TGTGCCAGCAGTCCCCCTGGCGGGCCGAACATTCAGTACTTC. It is translated as CASSPPGGPNIQYF.

The chain joins TRBV18 to TRBJ2-4; 7 nucleotides agree with TRBD1. Germline loops: CDR1 KGHSH, CDR2 LQKENI. The CDR3 contains 19 residues. V shed 4 bases and J 1 base; nucleotides not matched to a gene: 16. CDR3: CASSLFSAGTDGAKNIQYF. CDR3 DNA sequence: TGTGCCAGCTCACTTTTTTCTGCCGGGACAGACGGGGCCAAAAACATTCAGTACTTC.

The V gene is TRBV30, the J gene TRBJ1-2; no reliable D call. The CDR3 spans 13 residues. The V end was cut by 3 bases, the J end by 1 base, with 9 bases between. Germline values: CDR1 GTSNPN, CDR2 SVGIG (reference sequence). CDR3 in amino acids: CAWSAEVNYGYTF. DNA for the CDR3: TGTGCCTGGAGCGCAGAAGTTAACTATGGCTACACCTTC.

The V call is TRBV6-1, the J call TRBJ1-4; 7 positions agree with TRBD1. The CDR3 totals 14 residues. V dropped 7 bases and J dropped 8; count of bases not matched to a gene: 10. CDR1 MNHNS and CDR2 SASEGT come from the germline V gene. The DNA of the CDR3 is TGTGCCAGCATTAGACAGGGATTCGGCGAAAAACTGTTTTTT. It specifies CASIRQGFGEKLFF.

Here the CDR3 DNA reads TGTGCCAGCAGCCTTCAGGGAGGAGGCTACACCTTC. This encodes CASSLQGGGYTF. The rearrangement joins TRBV7-9 to TRBJ1-2; maybe TRBD1 (5 bases). Germline CDR1 is SEHNR and CDR2 is FQNEAQ (reference sequence). The CDR3 runs 12 residues. The V gene lost 5 bases and the J gene lost 8 bases, with 12 bases spanning the gap.

The V and J genes are TRBV30 and TRBJ1-5; TRBD1 matches 10 bases. Germline V lookup: CDR1 GTSNPN, CDR2 SVGIG (reference sequence). The junction had 7 bases not matched to a gene; V was cut back by 5 bases and J by 3 bases. The CDR3 extends over 15 amino acids. CDR3 loop: CAWARTGGFNQPQHF. The CDR3 bases are TGTGCCTGGGCCAGGACAGGGGGGTTCAATCAGCCCCAGCATTTT. The variable domain in full, with the rest retrieved from reference TRBV30 and TRBJ1-5, is SQTIHQWPATLVQPVGSPLSLECTVEGTSNPNLYWYRQAAGRGLQLLFYSVGIGQISSEVPQNLSASRPQDRQFILSSKKLLLSDSGFYLCAWARTGGFNQPQHFGDGTRLSIL.

The chain combines TRBV7-2 with TRBJ1-2; 10 bases are a match to TRBD1. After removal of 5 bases from V and 4 bases from J, the junction contained 4 bases not matched to a gene. Germline CDR1 SGHTA, CDR2 FQGNSA. The CDR3 consists of 14 residues. The CDR3 sequence: CASSTRTGGYGYTF. The CDR3 DNA reads as TGTGCCAGCAGCACCCGGACAGGGGGCTATGGCTACACCTTC.

The chain carries TRBV29-1 and TRBJ1-4; D remains ambiguous. The germline V and J ends were trimmed by 4 bases and 4 bases, with 16 bases remaining between them. The CDR3 runs 15 residues. Germline V gives CDR1 SQVTM, CDR2 ANQGSEA. CDR3 nucleotide sequence: TGCAGCGTTGCTCACACCCTGGGGAGTAATGAAAAACTGTTTTTT. It is translated as CSVAHTLGSNEKLFF.

This clone was detected only a few times. The gene calls are TRBV27 and TRBJ1-6; 10 bases are shared with TRBD1. Germline V lookup: CDR1 MNHEY, CDR2 SMNVEV (reference sequence). After removal of 6 bases from V and 10 bases from J, the junction contained 12 bases not matched to a gene. This CDR3 is built from 16 residues. CDR3 bases: TGTGCCAGCAGCCCCGGGACAGGGGTGGGTAGATCACCCCTCCACTTT. Translating gives CASSPGTGVGRSPLHF.

The V call is TRBV11-2, the J call TRBJ2-1; the D gene is possibly TRBD2 (5 bases). Germline CDR1 SGHAT, CDR2 FQNNGV. The CDR3 runs to 17 residues. V shed 1 base and J shed 3 bases, with 16 bases lying between them. The CDR3 sequence is CASSLGRRGNLYNEQFF. For the CDR3, the DNA is TGTGCCAGCAGCTTAGGTCGTCGGGGTAACCTCTACAATGAGCAGTTCTTC.

This clone came up once. The chain combines TRBV30 with TRBJ1-1; D gene ambiguous. The ends were cut back, 0 bases at V and 1 base at J, with 15 bases in the middle. The CDR3 length is 16 residues. Germline CDR1 GTSNPN, CDR2 SVGIG (reference sequence). The CDR3 DNA reads TGTGCCTGGAGTGTACTCCCATCTCGGAGGAACACTGAAGCTTTCTTT. Its translation: CAWSVLPSRRNTEAFF.

The chain couples TRBV14 to TRBJ2-5, with TRBD1 identical over 7 bases. With V trimmed by 6 bases and J by 4 bases, 11 bases remained unmatched. CDR1 and CDR2 (germline): SGHDN, FVKESK. This CDR3 is 15 amino acids long. The CDR3 reads CASSNNRGRGETQYF. CDR3 DNA sequence: TGTGCCAGCAGTAACAACAGGGGTCGAGGAGAGACCCAGTACTTC. Combining the CDR3 with reference TRBV14 and TRBJ2-5 gives the whole variable domain EAGVTQFPSHSVIEKGQTVTLRCDPISGHDNLYWYRRVMGKEIKFLLHFVKESKQDESGMPNNRFLAERTGGTYSTLKVQPAELEDSGVYFCASSNNRGRGETQYFGPGTRLLVL.